This TCR beta chain emerged from a study of blood T cell repertoires in COVID-19 (dated by TCRdb to about 2020). Some background on the complete study: The collaborator samples originated in the United States, Italy and Spain and spanned the acute and convalescent phases of COVID-19. Sample metadata almost always included a de-identified subject ID, COVID-19 status, age in years and sex. Samples were obtained from the ongoing ImmuneRACE study (first 160 participants) and from 950 to 1,500 subjects provided by 6 global collaborators. Where available, HLA class I and class II types were taken from metadata supplied by the sample provider and were not determined by assay-based typing. The dataset comprised deeply sampled blood TCRbeta repertoires from subjects exposed to, actively infected with, or recovered from COVID-19. The repertoires were released in a freely available public database meant as a resource for research on the immune response to SARS-CoV-2. The material from the prospective study consisted of cDNA or gDNA derived from T cells, B-cell-depleted T cells, or PBMCs.

From the germline V gene (reference sequence), CDR1 is SEHNR and CDR2 is FQNEAQ. V and J lose 5 bases and 1 base, and a span of 17 bases separates them. Spanning cysteine to phenylalanine, the CDR3 consists of 16 amino acids. Just CDR3 DNA is preserved here, 48 bases in frame from base 1. TCRbeta CDR3 regions were amplified from genomic DNA by means of the immunoSEQ Assay, a bias-controlled multiplex PCR. The study's own analysis went as follows. Nucleated cell counts per sample were estimated from amplification of reference gene primers within the assay. Sequence reads were collapsed and filtered to measure the absolute abundance of every unique TCRbeta CDR3 rearrangement. For each sample, productive Simpson clonality was calculated as the square root of Simpson's diversity index across productive rearrangements. TCRdb re-hosts the immuneACCESS table, in-frame sequences only. Its copies lack some clones; in the studies checked, an unresolved V gene accounts for under half of them, and the cause for the rest is not known. That table is the source of V, J and clone size, and D and trimming were worked out from the DNA. This sample has roughly 150,000 clones in its table, and around four fifths of those were observed once. The ten largest clones take up less than 4.5% of the sample.

Whole blood was collected in K2EDTA tubes by collaborating institutions according to the institutions' own protocols. For TCRbeta analysis, collaborator samples were shipped as frozen whole blood, as isolated PBMCs, or as DNA extracted from either sample type. Remarks on this clone: Its recognized antigen is unknown. No per-base quality is available; no much larger clone lies one base away.

Overall results and qualifications from the work: The quantity of clinical and demographic metadata differed by source and by participant and was supplied without curation.

The TCR was taken from an elderly woman with acute or convalescent COVID-19. Sequenced sample: peripheral blood. This sequence uses TRBV7-9 and TRBJ1-1, with an unclear D gene assignment. The DNA sequence is as follows: TGTGCCAGCAGCCCATCACCTGGGCAGCCGAACACTGAAGCTTTCTTT. This translates into CASSPSPGQPNTEAFF.